The sequence of this T cell receptor (beta chain) was determined in a study of somatic mutations in cytotoxic T cells in rheumatoid arthritis (dated 2017 in TCRdb). Concerning the study at large: Some T-cell populations stained with V beta antibodies were sorted by flow on a FACSAria II or Sony SH800 to nearly 100% purity, with sorted V beta1+ cells additionally subjected to TCRB sequencing. In newly diagnosed rheumatoid arthritis without treatment, the study examined if expanded CD8+ T-cell clones harbor somatic mutations, relying on TCRB deep sequencing to characterize clonality. Median age was essentially the same in the patient group and the control group. TCRB deep sequencing covered 65 to 80 patients with rheumatoid arthritis along with about 20 healthy controls.

Study-wide findings and limitations: The expanded CD8+ clones had unknown antigen targets, and not appearing in virus-specific databases did not rule out that they were virus-specific. The finding that TRBV07 was slightly underrepresented in patients was left unadjusted for multiple comparisons. CD8+ clonality increased with age in patients (Spearman r ≈ 0.5) but not in healthy controls. Several identical CD8+ TCRB sequences were found in both blood and synovial fluid, and in about an eighth of the roughly 60 patients the largest CD8+ clone exceeded 20% of CD8+ cells. There was no significant difference in CD8+ T-cell clonality between rheumatoid arthritis patients and age-matched healthy controls.

The immunoSEQ assay was applied to genomic DNA for TCRB CDR3 sequencing. From the authors' description of their analysis: Analyses were restricted to productive TCRB rearrangements. Defining a clone by its unique TCRB CDR3 sequence, the study calculated clonality as a productive clonality index derived from Shannon entropy. To calculate repertoire overlap between two samples, the template counts of each clone were considered relative to each sample's total templates. A correlation with a Spearman r of about 0.57 was found between V-gene usage by flow cytometry and V-gene usage by TCRB sequencing. The clones in this table, taken by TCRdb from immuneACCESS, are in-frame only. Not every clone is retained; where verified, under half of the shortfall comes from an unresolved V gene, and the cause of the rest is unknown. Clone size and the V and J calls come from that table; the DNA yielded D and trimming. This sample is represented by more than 15,000 clones; about 70% of them were singletons. In total, the top ten clones hold under 25% of the sample.

As regards this clone: Its target antigen remains unknown. The input lacks base qualities; no much larger clone sits a single base away.

In the germline V gene, CDR1 corresponds to ENHRY and CDR2 to SYGVKD. V and J are truncated by 2 bases and 6 bases respectively, leaving an intervening sequence of 10 bases. Counted from cysteine to phenylalanine, this CDR3 has 13 amino acids. The kept DNA is CDR3 alone, 39 bases in frame from the first base. Buffy coats from around 21 blood donors served as healthy controls, a group that was about 60% female with a median age of approximately 60 years (range roughly 20-80). Flow cytometry confirmed the purity of CD4+ and CD8+ cells that had been isolated by positive magnetic bead selection on an AutoMACS. Peripheral blood mononuclear cells were obtained using density gradient separation with Ficoll-Paque PLUS. Nucleospin Tissue or Tissue XS kits were used to extract DNA from CD4-enriched, CD8-enriched or PBMC samples, and a Qubit 2.0 fluorometer was used for quantification.

The sequenced material came from CD8+ T cells sorted from blood. This clonotype originated in a woman in her sixties in good health. The receptor chain draws on TRBV10-3 and TRBJ1-1, with TRBD1 perhaps the D gene, on 6 matching bases. The CDR3 corresponds to CAISERGGAEAFF. Read as DNA, the sequence is TGTGCCATCAGTGAGAGGGGGGGAGCTGAAGCTTTCTTT.